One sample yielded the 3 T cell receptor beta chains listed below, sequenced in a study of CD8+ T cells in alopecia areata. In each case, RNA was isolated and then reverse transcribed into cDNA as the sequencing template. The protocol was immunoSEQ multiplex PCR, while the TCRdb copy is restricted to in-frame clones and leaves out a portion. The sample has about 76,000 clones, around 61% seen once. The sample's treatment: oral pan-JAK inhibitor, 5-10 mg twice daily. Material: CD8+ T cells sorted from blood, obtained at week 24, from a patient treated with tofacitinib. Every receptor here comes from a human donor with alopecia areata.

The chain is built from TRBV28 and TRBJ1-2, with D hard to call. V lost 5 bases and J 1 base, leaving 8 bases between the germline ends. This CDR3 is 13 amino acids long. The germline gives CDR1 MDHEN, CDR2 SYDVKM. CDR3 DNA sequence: TGTGCCAGCAGTCAAAGCCGTAACTATGGCTACACCTTC. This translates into CASSQSRNYGYTF.

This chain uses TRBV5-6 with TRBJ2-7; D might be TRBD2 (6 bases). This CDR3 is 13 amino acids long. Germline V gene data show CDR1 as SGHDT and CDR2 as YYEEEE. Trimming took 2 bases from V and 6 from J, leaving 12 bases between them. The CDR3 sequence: CASSLVGRGEQYF. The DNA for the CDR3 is TGTGCCAGCAGCTTAGTCGGGAGAGGCGAGCAGTACTTC.

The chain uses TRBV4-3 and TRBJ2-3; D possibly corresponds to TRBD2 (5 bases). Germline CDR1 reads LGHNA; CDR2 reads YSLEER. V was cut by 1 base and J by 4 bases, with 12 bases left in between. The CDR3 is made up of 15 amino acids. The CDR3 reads CASSQGTGSADTQYF. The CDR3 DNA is TGCGCCAGCAGCCAAGGGACGGGGTCGGCAGATACGCAGTATTTT.